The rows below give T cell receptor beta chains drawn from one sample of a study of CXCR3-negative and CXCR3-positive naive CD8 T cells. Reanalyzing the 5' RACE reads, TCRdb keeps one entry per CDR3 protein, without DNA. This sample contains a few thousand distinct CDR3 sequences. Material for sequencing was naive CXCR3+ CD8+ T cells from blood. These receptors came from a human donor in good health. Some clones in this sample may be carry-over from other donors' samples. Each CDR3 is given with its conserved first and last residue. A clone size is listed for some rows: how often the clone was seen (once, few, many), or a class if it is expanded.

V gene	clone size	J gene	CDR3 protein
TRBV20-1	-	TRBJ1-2	CSARDLKGATSGYTF
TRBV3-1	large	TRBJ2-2	CASSPRGSPHTGELFF
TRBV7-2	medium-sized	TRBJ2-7	CASSPGWGYEQYF
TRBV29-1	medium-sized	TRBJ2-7	CSVLTGLTYEQYF
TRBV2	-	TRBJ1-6	CASGGRSPLHF
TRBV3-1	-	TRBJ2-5	CASSQESLKYQETQYF
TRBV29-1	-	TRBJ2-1	CSVEPSYEQFF
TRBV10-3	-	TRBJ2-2	CAIREAGLNTGELFF
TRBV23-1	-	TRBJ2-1	CASSQPPTQRGHNEQFF
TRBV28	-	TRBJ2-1	CASSLGAGGPSPEQFF
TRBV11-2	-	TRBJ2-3	CASSPPRQDTQYF
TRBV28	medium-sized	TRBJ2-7	CASRAEFHSSYEQYF
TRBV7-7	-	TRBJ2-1	CASSLRTSEVDEQFF
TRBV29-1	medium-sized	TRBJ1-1	CSVEEARNTEAFF
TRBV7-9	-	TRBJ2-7	CASSFHGLAGDEQYF
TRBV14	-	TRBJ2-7	CASSQLAGGRVEQYF
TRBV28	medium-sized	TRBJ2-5	CASTRQGVQRETQYF
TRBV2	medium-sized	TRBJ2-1	CARLDGSLSSYNEQFF
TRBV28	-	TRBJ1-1	CASSSSEDAREAFF
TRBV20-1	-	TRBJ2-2	CSAVATNTGELFF
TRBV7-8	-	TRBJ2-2	CASSFPGRNTGELFF
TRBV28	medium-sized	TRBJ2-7	CASSFRGLSSYEQYF
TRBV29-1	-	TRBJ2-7	CSAREAAYEQYF
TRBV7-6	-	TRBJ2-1	CASRGTSSPNEQFF
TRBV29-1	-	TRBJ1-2	CSVEVATGESNYGYTF
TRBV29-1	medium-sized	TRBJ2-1	CSVTSGGSRGSYNEQFF
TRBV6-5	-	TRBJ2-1	CASGGVYNEQFF
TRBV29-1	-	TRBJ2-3	CSVEDLPGQLPQGTQYF
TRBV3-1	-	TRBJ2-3	CASSQDEDTKAGADTQYF
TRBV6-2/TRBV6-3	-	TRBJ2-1	CASSYSVHEQFF
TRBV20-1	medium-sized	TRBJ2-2	CSARDLMGELFF
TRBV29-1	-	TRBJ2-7	CSVETLAISGTSGYYEQYF
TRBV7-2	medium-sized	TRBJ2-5	CASSLVGQGRMETQYF
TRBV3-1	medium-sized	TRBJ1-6	CASSQVDLTSPLHF
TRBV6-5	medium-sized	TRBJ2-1	CASSAGLEAYNEQFF
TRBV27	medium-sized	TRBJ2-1	CASSFWGEQFF
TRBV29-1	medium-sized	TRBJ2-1	CSAPNRAPYNEQFF
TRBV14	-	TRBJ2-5	CASSPLAGERIETQYF
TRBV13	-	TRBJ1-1	CASSLGHSMNTEAFF
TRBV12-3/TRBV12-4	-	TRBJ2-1	CASSLGTTNEQFF
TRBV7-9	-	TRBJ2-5	CASSPLGTSGTQETQYF
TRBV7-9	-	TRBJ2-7	CASSPSPGQASYEQYF
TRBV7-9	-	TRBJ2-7	CASSARAYEQYF
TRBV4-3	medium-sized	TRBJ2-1	CASSSDTGSSYNEQFF
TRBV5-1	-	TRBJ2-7	CASREGDYYEQYF
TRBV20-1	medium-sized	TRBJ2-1	CSASVDGQGWNERFF
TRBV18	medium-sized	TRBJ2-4	CASSHDSKRDTDQRAKNIQYF
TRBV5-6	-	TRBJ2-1	CASSLALDYEQFF
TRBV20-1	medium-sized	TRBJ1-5	CSARERQGVGQPQHF
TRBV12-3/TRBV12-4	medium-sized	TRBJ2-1	CASSLAGYYNEQFF
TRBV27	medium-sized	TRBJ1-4	CASSPYQGPNEKLFF
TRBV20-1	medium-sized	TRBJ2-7	CSARELNRGYEQYF
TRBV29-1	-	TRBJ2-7	CSVDGGSTSYEQYF
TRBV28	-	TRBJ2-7	CASSLAGESYEQYF